The 32 T cell receptor beta chains presented below share a single source sample, sequenced in a study of blood T cell repertoires in COVID-19. TCRdb keeps only in-frame clones here, not all; method: immunoSEQ multiplex PCR. The sample carries around 340,000 clones, around 80% recorded once. Sequenced sample: peripheral blood. The receptors here all came from a man aged 25-45 years with active or convalescent COVID-19.

In this sample, this clone turned up a few times. The chain couples TRBV6-5 to TRBJ1-2, with D possibly being TRBD1 (6 bases). Germline V gives CDR1 MNHEY, CDR2 SVGAGI. V gave up 2 bases and J gave up 2 bases, with 6 bases separating them. This CDR3 has 13 amino acids. CDR3 amino acids: CASSYGQNYGYTF. The CDR3 coding sequence is TGTGCCAGCAGTTACGGACAGAACTATGGCTACACCTTC.

The chain recombines TRBV4-3 with TRBJ1-4, with D possibly matching TRBD1 (5 bases). This CDR3 is 16 amino acids long. Germline V CDR1 and CDR2: LGHNA, YSLEER. The V end was cut by 2 bases, the J end by 7 bases, with 17 bases between. The CDR3 loop reads CASSQIAGPRAEKLFF. In nucleotides, the CDR3 is TGCGCCAGCAGCCAAATTGCGGGACCTCGAGCTGAAAAACTGTTTTTT.

The chain recombines TRBV9 with TRBJ1-2; the match to TRBD1 covers 7 bases. CDR3 size: 14 residues. The V segment lost 3 bases and the J segment 4 bases; nucleotides outside the gene matches: 6. Looked up from germline, CDR1 is SGDLS and CDR2 is YYNGEE. CDR3 region: CASSGGQIGYGYTF. The CDR3 coding sequence is TGTGCCAGCAGCGGGGGACAGATTGGCTATGGCTACACCTTC. Using reference TRBV9 and TRBJ1-2 for the parts outside the CDR3, the full variable domain is DSGVTQTPKHLITATGQRVTLRCSPRSGDLSVYWYQQSLDQGLQFLIQYYNGEERAKGNILERFSAQQFPDLHSELNLSSLELGDSALYFCASSGGQIGYGYTFGSGTRLTVV.

The rearrangement links TRBV11-2 to TRBJ1-1, with D unresolved. The CDR3 covers 14 residues. Trimming stripped 2 bases from V and 0 bases from J, with 7 bases between. Germline assignment: CDR1 SGHAT and CDR2 FQNNGV. CDR3 protein: CASSLYSVNTEAFF. DNA of the CDR3: TGTGCCAGCAGCTTATATTCAGTGAACACTGAAGCTTTCTTT.

This chain links TRBV19 with TRBJ2-2; 14 nucleotides align to TRBD2. The CDR3 runs to 17 residues. The germline V gene has CDR1 LNHDA and CDR2 SQIVND (reference sequence). V shed 5 bases and J 6 bases; nucleotides not matched to a gene: 8. CDR3 region: CASSDGLAGGEAGELFF. The CDR3 bases are TGTGCCAGTAGTGACGGACTAGCGGGAGGTGAAGCCGGGGAGCTGTTTTTT.

This clone was detected once. The chain combines TRBV11-3 with TRBJ2-7; unclear D gene. V was cut by 1 base and J by 3 bases, with 10 bases left in between. Germline loops: CDR1 SGHNT, CDR2 YENEEA. This CDR3 comprises 14 residues. CDR3 in DNA: TGTGCCAGCAGCTTAGGCGGTTTTAACTACGAGCAGTACTTC. Translation gives CASSLGGFNYEQYF.

This chain connects TRBV19 to TRBJ2-7; 9 bases are shared with TRBD1. The CDR3 consists of 14 residues. The V and J ends lost 4 bases and 5 bases, in that order; junction bases with no gene match: 6. Germline loops: CDR1 LNHDA, CDR2 SQIVND (reference sequence). This CDR3 is CASSTQQGAHEQYF. CDR3 DNA sequence: TGTGCCAGTAGTACTCAACAGGGGGCCCACGAGCAGTACTTC. Looking up the rest from reference TRBV19 and TRBJ2-7 gives the full variable domain: DGGITQSPKYLFRKEGQNVTLSCEQNLNHDAMYWYRQDPGQGLRLIYYSQIVNDFQKGDIAEGYSVSREKKESFPLTVTSAQKNPTAFYLCASSTQQGAHEQYFGPGTRLTVT.

The genes are TRBV6-5 and TRBJ2-2; 8 nucleotides agree with TRBD2. The CDR3 is made up of 16 amino acids. Germline V CDR1 and CDR2: MNHEY, SVGAGI. V lost 2 bases and J lost 6; bases outside the gene matches: 8. The DNA for the CDR3 is TGTGCCAGCAGTTACGGTAGCGTCGGGGGGGCCGGGGAGCTGTTTTTT. Its protein product is CASSYGSVGGAGELFF.

The CDR3 DNA is TGCGCCAGCAGCCAAGAAATGGGACTTCCTTCCCGCTCCGAGCAGTACTTC. Its protein is CASSQEMGLPSRSEQYF. This chain connects TRBV4-3 to TRBJ2-7, with a weak D call TRBD2 (6 bases). Trimming removed 0 bases from V and 6 bases from J, with 21 bases in between. The CDR3 consists of 17 residues. Per the germline V gene, CDR1 is LGHNA and CDR2 is YSLEER.

J is TRBJ2-1 and V is TRBV6-5; 9 bases align to TRBD1. This CDR3 spans 13 amino acids. CDR1 is MNHEY and CDR2 is SVGAGI in the germline V gene. After removal of 5 bases from V and 6 bases from J, the junction contained 2 bases not matched to a gene. CDR3 in DNA: TGTGCCAGCAGTCGGACAGGGGTCAATGAGCAGTTCTTC. This sequence encodes CASSRTGVNEQFF.

This clone was recorded only once. V usage is TRBV23-1 and J usage is TRBJ2-7, with D perhaps matching TRBD1 (6 bases). TRBV23-1 is an open reading frame, and its role is uncertain. The CDR3 length is 14 residues. V lost 0 bases to trimming and J lost 3 bases, with 9 bases between them. CDR3 loop: CASSQSSQGYEQYF. The CDR3 nucleotides are TGCGCCAGCAGTCAATCGTCACAGGGCTACGAGCAGTACTTC.

The chain uses TRBV19 and TRBJ1-5, with 10 bases that match TRBD1. CDR3 length equals 15 residues. The germline CDR1 and CDR2 sequences are LNHDA and SQIVND (reference sequence). V was clipped by 5 bases and J by 6 bases; unmatched bases: 7. The CDR3 region is CASSFAGTGAQPQHF. CDR3 DNA: TGTGCCAGTAGTTTCGCGGGGACAGGGGCTCAGCCCCAGCATTTT.

Comment on this clone: Other nucleotide sequences in the sample specify the same CDR3. The chain couples TRBV7-9 to TRBJ1-1, with D uncertain. CDR1 and CDR2 from the germline V gene are SEHNR and FQNEAQ (reference sequence). Trimming removed 6 bases at V and 1 base at J, with 9 bases between. CDR3 length: 13 amino acids. The CDR3 region is CASRRSGNTEAFF. The CDR3 nucleotides read TGTGCCAGCAGACGATCAGGGAACACTGAAGCTTTCTTT.

This sequence joins TRBV4-1 and TRBJ2-1; D uncertain. The CDR3 consists of 15 residues. V shed 0 bases and J shed 7 bases, with 13 bases lying between them. In germline, CDR1 is MGHRA, CDR2 YSYEKL. The CDR3 nucleotides are TGCGCCAGCAGCCAAGAGTTTACAGCTCCAAATGAGCAGTTCTTC. Translation gives CASSQEFTAPNEQFF.

The rearrangement joins TRBV7-9 to TRBJ2-1, with 13 nucleotides matching TRBD2. In germline, CDR1 is SEHNR, CDR2 FQNEAQ (reference sequence). After removal of 2 bases from V and 6 bases from J, the junction contained 7 bases not matched to a gene. CDR3 length: 17 residues. CDR3 residues: CASSLPRGTSGVNEQFF. In nucleotides, the CDR3 is TGTGCCAGCAGCTTACCACGGGGGACTAGCGGGGTCAATGAGCAGTTCTTC.

CDR3 protein: CASSTQGFHNSPLHF. In nucleotides, the CDR3 is TGTGCCAGCAGCACACAGGGGTTCCATAATTCACCCCTCCACTTT. J is TRBJ1-6 and V is TRBV2, with 7 bases lining up with TRBD1. V dropped 6 bases and J dropped 5; count of bases not matched to a gene: 7. This CDR3 comprises 15 residues. Germline CDR1 and CDR2: SNHLY and FYNNEI.

This rearrangement joins TRBV11-2 to TRBJ1-1; no definite D call. Germline-derived CDR1 and CDR2 are SGHAT and FQNNGV. CDR3 length: 16 amino acids. Trimming cost V 5 bases and J 4 bases, with 20 bases left between them. The CDR3 sequence is CASSPFPRPEGTEAFF. CDR3 sequence (DNA): TGTGCCAGCAGCCCCTTTCCACGACCCGAGGGCACTGAAGCTTTCTTT.

The CDR3 coding sequence is TGTGCCAGCAGGGGGGGGACAGGTTCTGGAAACACCATATATTTT. Its protein is CASRGGTGSGNTIYF. The gene calls are TRBV28 and TRBJ1-3; TRBD1 aligns across 8 bases. Losses at the gene ends were 6 bases for V and 1 base for J; bases not matched to a gene: 5. There are 15 residues in the CDR3. Per the germline V gene, CDR1 is MDHEN and CDR2 is SYDVKM.

The gene calls are TRBV4-3 and TRBJ1-4, with a tentative D call TRBD1 (6 bases). The germline V gene has CDR1 LGHNA and CDR2 YSLEER. V gave up 0 bases and J gave up 4 bases, with 12 bases separating them. The length of the CDR3 is 16 residues. The CDR3 region is CASSQEVGADNEKLFF. Here the CDR3 DNA reads TGCGCCAGCAGCCAAGAGGTGGGGGCGGATAATGAAAAACTGTTTTTT.

The rearrangement uses TRBV29-1 and TRBJ1-1, with a weak D call TRBD1 (5 bases). Trimming removed 7 bases from V and 1 base from J, with 13 bases in between. Germline V gene lookup returns CDR1 SQVTM and CDR2 ANQGSEA. The CDR3 runs 13 residues. The CDR3 reads CSALGGGNTEAFF. CDR3 DNA sequence: TGCAGCGCCCTGGGCGGGGGGAACACTGAAGCTTTCTTT.

The genes are TRBV4-2 and TRBJ2-3; D is perhaps TRBD2 (6 bases). The CDR3 is 15 amino acids. Germline lookup yields CDR1 LGHNA and CDR2 YNFKEQ. The V end lost 0 bases, the J end lost 5 bases, and 12 bases lay between the germline ends. This chain's CDR3 is CASSQEPAGRDTQYF. The CDR3 bases are TGTGCCAGCAGCCAAGAACCCGCGGGGAGAGATACGCAGTATTTT.

The chain is built from TRBV3-1 (or the pseudogene TRBV3-2) and TRBJ2-2, with 15 bases fitting TRBD2. The trim removed 6 bases at V and 4 bases at J, leaving 3 bases unmatched. The germline V gene encodes CDR1 LGHDT and CDR2 YNNKEL (reference sequence). The CDR3 sequence is 16 residues long. CDR3 bases: TGTGCCAGCAGTCGGACTAGCGGGAGGGCCACCGGGGAGCTGTTTTTT. As protein: CASSRTSGRATGELFF.

The rearrangement joins TRBV7-2 to TRBJ1-1, with a tentative D call TRBD1 (5 bases). The CDR3 consists of 13 residues. CDR1 SGHTA and CDR2 FQGNSA come from the germline V gene. The V end was cut by 0 bases, the J end by 6 bases, with 8 bases between. This chain's CDR3 is CASSLALRAEAFF. CDR3 coding DNA: TGTGCCAGCAGCTTAGCGCTCAGGGCTGAAGCTTTCTTT.

This clone was counted a few times. The V and J genes are TRBV19 and TRBJ1-5, with D maybe TRBD1 (6 bases). V lost 1 base to trimming and J lost 7 bases, with 17 bases between them. CDR3 length: 16 amino acids. The germline V gene has CDR1 LNHDA and CDR2 SQIVND (reference sequence). The CDR3 sequence: CASSIGQGKRRQPQHF. DNA of the CDR3: TGTGCCAGTAGTATAGGGCAGGGGAAGCGTCGACAGCCCCAGCATTTT.

The V gene is TRBV7-7, the J gene TRBJ2-2, with D perhaps matching TRBD1 (5 bases). Germline V gives CDR1 SSHAT, CDR2 FNYEAQ (reference sequence). The CDR3 is 13 amino acids. The germline V and J ends were trimmed by 3 bases and 5 bases, with 7 bases remaining between them. CDR3 nucleotides: TGTGCCAGCAGCTTGGGGCAGACCGGGGAGCTGTTTTTT. It translates to CASSLGQTGELFF.

The chain is built from TRBV6-5 and TRBJ2-3; TRBD1 is a possible D gene (6 bases). This CDR3 contains 11 residues. V lost 6 bases, J lost 6 bases, and 7 bases lay in between. Germline CDR1 and CDR2: MNHEY and SVGAGI. DNA of the CDR3: TGTGCCAGCAGCACAGGGGATACGCAGTATTTT. This sequence encodes CASSTGDTQYF.

The chain uses TRBV29-1 and TRBJ2-2; 8 nucleotides match TRBD1. The CDR3 is 14 residues long. Germline V gene sequence: CDR1 SQVTM, CDR2 ANQGSEA. Unmatched junction bases numbered 3, after V lost 5 bases and J lost 1 base. CDR3 amino acids: CSVLGQGNTGELFF. In nucleotides, the CDR3 is TGCAGCGTTCTCGGACAGGGGAACACCGGGGAGCTGTTTTTT.

V is TRBV4-1 and J is TRBJ2-7; the D is unclear. Looked up from germline, CDR1 is MGHRA and CDR2 is YSYEKL. The ends were cut back, 4 bases at V and 0 bases at J, with 13 bases in the middle. The CDR3 extends over 15 amino acids. The CDR3 protein is CASSPRQTTSYEQYF. The CDR3 bases are TGCGCCAGCAGCCCCCGTCAAACAACCTCCTACGAGCAGTACTTC.

This chain uses TRBV30 with TRBJ1-1; TRBD1 aligns across 8 bases. CDR1 and CDR2 from the germline V gene are GTSNPN and SVGIG (reference sequence). The CDR3 is made up of 10 amino acids. Trimming at V came to 7 bases and at J to 8 bases, leaving 3 bases not matched to a gene. CDR3 DNA: TGTGCCTTACGACAGGGGGAAGCTTTCTTT. Its protein product is CALRQGEAFF.

The chain couples TRBV5-1 to TRBJ1-1; weak D call: TRBD1 (5 bases). CDR3 length: 16 residues. With 4 bases removed from V and 0 bases from J, the gap between germline ends came to 16 bases. Germline V CDR1 and CDR2: SGHRS, YFSETQ. The CDR3, as DNA: TGCGCCAGCAGCCCGGCCGGGACTCACATGAACACTGAAGCTTTCTTT. It translates to CASSPAGTHMNTEAFF.

This rearrangement joins TRBV5-6 to TRBJ2-7; weak D call: TRBD2 (5 bases). This CDR3 region has 12 residues. Per the germline V gene, CDR1 is SGHDT and CDR2 is YYEEEE. Trimming cost V 5 bases and J 9 bases, with 15 bases left between them. CDR3 coding DNA: TGTGCCAGCAGTATCTCAGGAGCGGTGCAGTACTTC. Its protein product is CASSISGAVQYF.

The chain is built from TRBV7-8 and TRBJ1-3; unclear D gene. Trimming cost V 5 bases and J 7 bases, with 9 bases left between them. The V gene's germline CDR1 is SGHVS and CDR2 FQNEAQ. The CDR3 is 12 residues long. The CDR3 nucleotides read TGTGCCAGCAGCCTTAGCGGCAACACCATATATTTT. The encoded protein is CASSLSGNTIYF.